The 20 T cell receptor beta chains given below trace back to one sample, sequenced in a study of blood T cell repertoires in COVID-19 (dated by TCRdb to about 2020). The library was made by the immunoSEQ multiplex PCR assay. TCRdb mirrors the immuneACCESS table, restricted to in-frame sequences. Some clones are absent from its copies; in checked studies, under half trace to an unresolved V gene, and the reason for the others is unknown. The sample records under 90,000 clones, around nine tenths of which are singletons. Roughly 5.4% of the sample is taken by the ten largest. The source material was peripheral blood. These receptors all come from a man in his 60s with acute or convalescent COVID-19.

Comments on this clone: A read error may produce the germline difference seen at one junction end. The V and J genes are TRBV18 and TRBJ2-2; no clear D. The CDR3 consists of 14 residues. Germline loops: CDR1 KGHSH, CDR2 LQKENI. CDR3 loop: CASSPPANAGELFF. DNA for the CDR3: TGTGCCAGCTCACCTCCAGCGAACGCCGGGGAGCTGTTTTTT.

This clone was detected only a few times. V and J are TRBV7-6 and TRBJ2-1, with D possibly matching TRBD1 (6 bases). This CDR3 has 14 amino acids. Per the germline V gene, CDR1 is SGHVS and CDR2 is FNYEAQ. V gave up 5 bases and J gave up 8 bases, with 16 bases separating them. CDR3 sequence (DNA): TGTGCCAGCAGCCCTAGGGTTGGGGGCCATGAGCAGTTCTTC. Its translation: CASSPRVGGHEQFF. Using reference TRBV7-6 and TRBJ2-1 for the parts outside the CDR3, the full variable domain is GAGVSQSPRYKVTKRGQDVALRCDPISGHVSLYWYRQALGQGPEFLTYFNYEAQQDKSGLPNDRFSAERPEGSISTLTIQRTEQRDSAMYRCASSPRVGGHEQFFGPGTRLTVL.

The chain recombines TRBV7-2 with TRBJ1-6; the D is unclear. The CDR3 has 14 amino acids. V dropped 2 bases and J dropped 8 bases, with 10 bases sitting between them. Germline V gene sequence: CDR1 SGHTA, CDR2 FQGNSA. DNA for the CDR3: TGTGCCAGCAGCTTAAGCGTAGACGATTCACCCCTCCACTTT. Protein: CASSLSVDDSPLHF. Looking up the rest from reference TRBV7-2 and TRBJ1-6 gives the full variable domain: GAGVSQSPSNKVTEKGKDVELRCDPISGHTALYWYRQSLGQGLEFLIYFQGNSAPDKSGLPSDRFSAERTGGSVSTLTIQRTQQEDSAVYLCASSLSVDDSPLHFGNGTRLTVT.

This rearrangement joins TRBV19 to TRBJ1-4, with D maybe TRBD1 (5 bases). Per the germline V gene, CDR1 is LNHDA and CDR2 is SQIVND (reference sequence). The CDR3 spans 15 residues. Trimming took off 5 bases at V and 0 bases at J, with 10 bases between the two ends. The CDR3 DNA is TGTGCCAGTAGTGTATCAGGGTCAACTAATGAAAAACTGTTTTTT. Protein product: CASSVSGSTNEKLFF.

The chain carries TRBV19 and TRBJ1-5, with D possibly being TRBD1 (6 bases). CDR3 length equals 16 residues. Looked up from germline, CDR1 is LNHDA and CDR2 is SQIVND (reference sequence). Trimming stripped 3 bases from V and 0 bases from J, with 12 bases between. The CDR3 region has the DNA TGTGCCAGTAGTATCCTAGGACAGAATAGCAATCAGCCCCAGCATTTT. Translating it yields CASSILGQNSNQPQHF.

This chain connects TRBV9 to TRBJ1-6; the match to TRBD1 covers 7 bases. CDR3 length equals 19 residues. V shed 0 bases and J 7 bases; nucleotides not matched to a gene: 16. Germline V gives CDR1 SGDLS, CDR2 YYNGEE. The CDR3 protein is CASSVGGSGRGSGNSPLHF. The CDR3 DNA follows: TGTGCCAGCAGCGTAGGAGGGAGTGGCAGGGGGTCGGGGAATTCACCCCTCCACTTT.

J is TRBJ1-2 and V is TRBV6-5; tentative D call: TRBD1 (6 bases). The CDR3 length is 15 residues. V was shortened by 0 bases and J by 5 bases, with 13 bases between the two germline ends. CDR1 and CDR2 from the germline V gene are MNHEY and SVGAGI. CDR3 in DNA: TGTGCCAGCAGTTACTCCGAGGGGGTCTGGTATGGCTACACCTTC. Translated, it gives CASSYSEGVWYGYTF.

The chain joins TRBV7-2 to TRBJ1-5, with TRBD1 matching over 8 bases. Germline V gene lookup returns CDR1 SGHTA and CDR2 FQGNSA. The CDR3 contains 16 residues. The V segment lost 4 bases and the J segment 1 base; nucleotides outside the gene matches: 6. CDR3 in DNA: TGTGCCAGCAGCTCCCCTGGACAGGGCAGCAATCAGCCCCAGCATTTT. Translating it yields CASSSPGQGSNQPQHF.

This chain uses TRBV30 with TRBJ1-1; D not certain. The germline V gene has CDR1 GTSNPN and CDR2 SVGIG (reference sequence). With 5 bases removed from V and 4 bases from J, the gap between germline ends came to 14 bases. The CDR3 totals 13 residues. CDR3 loop: CAWGIQRSTEAFF. The DNA for the CDR3 is TGTGCCTGGGGAATCCAAAGGAGCACTGAAGCTTTCTTT.

The J gene is TRBJ2-1, the V gene TRBV19; the D gene is possibly TRBD1 (5 bases). V gave up 3 bases and J gave up 5 bases, with 20 bases separating them. From germline, CDR1 is LNHDA and CDR2 SQIVND (reference sequence). The CDR3 totals 17 residues. The CDR3 DNA reads as TGTGCCAGTAGTATCTCTGCAAGGGGCAGGACCAACAATGAGCAGTTCTTC. Translated, it gives CASSISARGRTNNEQFF.

The V call is TRBV9, the J call TRBJ2-5, with 7 bases lining up with TRBD1. J lost 4 bases, V lost 3 bases, and 9 bases had no gene match. Germline V lookup: CDR1 SGDLS, CDR2 YYNGEE. The CDR3 extends over 15 amino acids. The CDR3 loop reads CASSAPGGLGETQYF. In nucleotides, the CDR3 is TGTGCCAGCAGCGCCCCAGGGGGATTAGGAGAGACCCAGTACTTC.

The chain uses TRBV18 and TRBJ1-1; D is unclear. Germline CDR1 reads KGHSH; CDR2 reads LQKENI. This CDR3 is 13 amino acids long. V lost 6 bases and J lost 0, with 8 bases in between. The CDR3, as DNA: TGTGCCAGCTCCCCTAACCTGAACACTGAAGCTTTCTTT. Its translation: CASSPNLNTEAFF.

The DNA for the CDR3 is TGCGCCAGCAGTGATTTCGCGGGACTAACCGACAATGAGCAGTTCTTC. Translating gives CASSDFAGLTDNEQFF. The chain is built from TRBV10-2 and TRBJ2-1, with 7 bases aligning to TRBD2. The CDR3 extends over 16 amino acids. Germline V gene lookup returns CDR1 WSHSY and CDR2 SAAADI. The V gene end was trimmed by 3 bases and the J gene end by 5 bases; junction bases not matched to a gene: 10.

The CDR3 reads CASSSPGGGNTIYF. The CDR3, as DNA: TGTGCCAGCAGCTCGCCGGGGGGGGGAAACACCATATATTTT. The V gene is TRBV4-2, the J gene TRBJ1-3; tentative D call: TRBD1 (5 bases). The CDR3 runs to 14 residues. Between the trimmed V and J ends, which lost 5 bases and 4 bases, there was a span of 12 bases. The germline gives CDR1 LGHNA, CDR2 YNFKEQ.

The chain uses TRBV5-1 and TRBJ2-3, with 9 nucleotides matching TRBD1. CDR1 SGHRS and CDR2 YFSETQ come from the germline V gene. The CDR3 has 16 amino acids. The V segment lost 4 bases and the J segment 4 bases; nucleotides outside the gene matches: 10. Written as DNA, the CDR3 is TGCGCCAGCAGCCTAAATCCCGGGACAGGGTCAGATACGCAGTATTTT. It encodes CASSLNPGTGSDTQYF.

CDR3 protein: CASSLDRTSYGYTF. Written as DNA, the CDR3 is TGTGCCAGCAGCCTGGACAGGACCTCCTATGGCTACACCTTC. The chain joins TRBV6-5 to TRBJ1-2; 7 nucleotides match TRBD1. Germline V lookup: CDR1 MNHEY, CDR2 SVGAGI. The CDR3 runs to 14 residues. Losses at the gene ends were 6 bases for V and 4 bases for J; bases not matched to a gene: 8.

CDR3: CASSQDPGTNYGYTF. As DNA, the CDR3 is TGCGCCAGCAGCCAAGATCCAGGGACTAACTATGGCTACACCTTC. This chain uses TRBV4-3 with TRBJ1-2; TRBD1 might be the D (5 bases). V was shortened by 0 bases and J by 0 bases, with 8 bases between the two germline ends. Germline V gene lookup returns CDR1 LGHNA and CDR2 YSLEER. This CDR3 has 15 amino acids.

The chain has TRBV7-8 and TRBJ1-4; TRBD1 agrees at 9 bases. This CDR3 has 15 amino acids. Germline lookup yields CDR1 SGHVS and CDR2 FQNEAQ. The V segment lost 5 bases and the J segment 11 bases; nucleotides outside the gene matches: 12. CDR3 bases: TGTGCCAGCAGCACCAGGACAGGGGATGGAGATAAACTGTTTTTT. Amino acids: CASSTRTGDGDKLFF.

The J gene is TRBJ2-1, the V gene TRBV4-1, with TRBD2 matching 10 bases. The germline CDR1 and CDR2 sequences are MGHRA and YSYEKL. Trimming cost V 4 bases and J 3 bases; bases outside gene matches: 9. The CDR3 runs to 17 residues. CDR3 nucleotides: TGCGCCAGCAGCCCCCAAGCCTTAGCGGGGGGCTACAATGAGCAGTTCTTC. It yields the protein CASSPQALAGGYNEQFF.

The chain employs TRBV7-8 and TRBJ1-3; TRBD1 aligns across 8 bases. Germline trimming cut 5 bases from V and 1 base from J; bases unmatched to any gene: 7. The germline V gene has CDR1 SGHVS and CDR2 FQNEAQ. This CDR3 is 16 amino acids long. The CDR3 spells CASSRRQGPSGNTIYF. CDR3 sequence (DNA): TGTGCCAGCAGCCGACGACAGGGGCCTTCTGGAAACACCATATATTTT.